These 13 T cell receptor beta chains came from one sample sequenced in a study of human T cells and chemical hapten exposure. Time point given: pre-sensitization, week 0. Treatment in this sample: therapeutic diphenylcyclopropenone sensitization with weekly scalp DPC. TCRdb used MiXCR to reprocess the RACE reads, holding one entry per CDR3 protein. Among tens of thousands of distinct CDR3 sequences listed, around 7% were seen once. The specimen comprised whole blood, sampled in connection with sensitization to the hapten diphenylcyclopropenone (DPC). The receptor source for this set is a woman in her twenties or thirties with alopecia areata. Some clones in this sample may be carry-over from other donors' samples.

This clonotype showed up many times. V is TRBV24-1 and J is TRBJ2-3, with 10 bases that match TRBD2. Germline V gives CDR1 KGHDR, CDR2 SFDVKD. The CDR3 covers 16 residues. Trimming at V came to 3 bases and at J to 2 bases, leaving 4 bases not matched to a gene. In nucleotides, the CDR3 is TGTGCCACCAGTGATGGGGGACTAGCGCTCACAGATACGCAGTATTTT. It codes for CATSDGGLALTDTQYF.

On this clonotype itself: A much larger clone differs by one base, so this may be a read error. This is likely a read error, given that the CDR3 carries no conserved phenylalanine or tryptophan at its end. CDR3 in DNA: TGTGCCAGCAGACACCCTAGCGGGGGAAACAATGAGCAGTTCTAC. Its protein is CASRHPSGGNNEQFY. This rearrangement joins TRBV12-3 or TRBV12-4 to TRBJ2-1; 10 bases are shared with TRBD2. Trimming cost V 6 bases and J 5 bases; bases outside gene matches: 7. The CDR3 sequence is 15 residues long.

This clonotype was detected a few times. The chain carries TRBV19 and TRBJ1-6; D is possibly TRBD1 (5 bases). The V end was cut by 7 bases, the J end by 9 bases, with 19 bases between. The CDR3 consists of 15 residues. Germline V gene lookup returns CDR1 LNHDA and CDR2 SQIVND (reference sequence). The CDR3 here is CASTNGAADASPLHF. CDR3 nucleotides: TGTGCCAGTACCAACGGGGCAGCGGATGCTTCACCCCTCCACTTT.

About this clonotype: This may arise from a read error, as a much more abundant clone is one base away. The rearrangement uses TRBV18 and TRBJ1-5; no reliable D call. Germline V gives CDR1 KGHSH, CDR2 LQKENI. The CDR3 sequence is 14 residues long. CDR3 protein: CASSLQGMYQPQNF. The DNA for the CDR3 is TGTGCCAGCTCACTACAAGGGATGTATCAGCCCCAGAATTTT.

The chain has TRBV12-3 or TRBV12-4 and TRBJ2-1; D ambiguous. This CDR3 spans 12 amino acids. Trimming shortened V by 2 bases and J by 8 bases, and 7 bases separated the two germline ends. The DNA for the CDR3 is TGTGCCAGCAGTTTACGGGTGGATGAGCAGTTCTTC. Its protein product is CASSLRVDEQFF.

This clonotype was seen repeatedly, ten times or more. The genes are TRBV6-5 and TRBJ1-2, with 9 bases identical to TRBD1. Per germline, CDR1 MNHEY and CDR2 SVGAGI. The CDR3 runs to 18 residues. The V segment lost 6 bases and the J segment 4 bases; nucleotides outside the gene matches: 18. The CDR3 spells CASSRTGQGQGISYGYTF. In DNA, the CDR3 is TGTGCCAGCAGCCGAACGGGACAGGGTCAGGGAATCAGCTATGGCTACACCTTC.

At least ten counts were recorded for this clonotype. The V and J genes are TRBV6-5 and TRBJ1-1; TRBD1 might be the D (6 bases). Trimming stripped 2 bases from V and 0 bases from J, with 13 bases between. The CDR3 has 16 amino acids. Germline CDR1 is MNHEY and CDR2 is SVGAGI. CDR3: CASSYIAGELNTEAFF. The CDR3 DNA reads as TGTGCCAGCAGTTACATAGCAGGGGAACTGAACACTGAAGCTTTCTTT.

This clonotype has a handful of counts. V is TRBV2 and J is TRBJ2-7; tentatively, D is TRBD1 or TRBD2 (6 bases each). Germline V gives CDR1 SNHLY, CDR2 FYNNEI. The CDR3 spans 15 residues. V was trimmed by 3 bases and J by 7 bases, leaving 19 bases between them. The CDR3 loop is CASSETSRGRWEQYF. DNA of the CDR3: TGTGCCAGCAGTGAGACGAGCCGGGGGCGTTGGGAGCAGTACTTC.

The chain employs TRBV5-5 and TRBJ2-2; possible D gene TRBD2, 7 bases. Trimming left V 2 bases short and J 2 bases short, with 13 bases between. This CDR3 is built from 16 residues. CDR1 and CDR2 from the germline V gene are SGHKS and YYEKEE (reference sequence). CDR3 sequence reads: CASSFRGATNTGELFF. In DNA, the CDR3 is TGTGCCAGCAGCTTCCGGGGGGCGACTAACACCGGGGAGCTGTTTTTT.

This clonotype was observed once. A much larger clonotype is one base distant, so this may be a read error. The gene calls are TRBV6-6 and TRBJ1-3; 8 bases fit TRBD1. Per the germline V gene, CDR1 is MNHNY and CDR2 is SVGAGI (reference sequence). The CDR3 is made up of 15 amino acids. Trimming removed 5 bases from V and 5 bases from J; junction bases left unmatched: 8. This CDR3 is CASSPSGTGRNTIYF. The CDR3 coding sequence is TGTGCCAGCAGTCCATCCGGGACAGGAAGAAACACCATATATTTT.

This clonotype appeared many times. The J gene is TRBJ1-1, the V gene TRBV29-1; the D gene is possibly TRBD1 (6 bases). Germline lookup yields CDR1 SQVTM and CDR2 ANQGSEA. The CDR3 extends over 12 amino acids. The CDR3, as DNA: TGCAGAGCCGGACAGAGGAACACTGAAGCTTTCTTT. The encoded protein is CRAGQRNTEAFF. The full variable domain, completed using reference TRBV29-1 and TRBJ1-1, is SAVISQKPSRDICQRGTSLTIQCQVDSQVTMMFWYRQQPGQSLTLIATANQGSEATYESGFVIDKFPISRPNLTFSTLTVSNMSPEDSSIYLCRAGQRNTEAFFGQGTRLTVV.

This clonotype occurred a few times. The rearrangement uses TRBV9 and TRBJ2-3; D is perhaps TRBD2 (7 bases). In germline, CDR1 is SGDLS, CDR2 YYNGEE. Trimming shortened V by 0 bases and J by 4 bases, and 15 bases separated the two germline ends. The CDR3 contains 16 residues. CDR3 protein: CASSVEGGALADTQYF. The DNA of the CDR3 is TGTGCCAGCAGCGTAGAGGGGGGGGCGTTAGCAGATACGCAGTATTTT.

The table lists this clonotype with many counts. This chain uses TRBV20-1 with TRBJ1-1; no definite D call. The CDR3 consists of 13 residues. Between the trimmed V and J ends, which lost 7 bases and 6 bases, there was a span of 18 bases. Germline lookup yields CDR1 DFQATT and CDR2 SNEGSKA (reference sequence). In nucleotides, the CDR3 is TGCAGTGTAGGACGGAACTCATATTCTGAAGCTTTCTTT. It encodes CSVGRNSYSEAFF.